These T cell receptor beta chains were read from a single sample in a study of blood T cell repertoires in COVID-19. TCRdb's table, derived via immunoSEQ multiplex PCR, lists solely in-frame clones and lacks some. The repertoire holds about 50,000 clones, 65% to 85% seen once, with approximately 15% in the top ten. What was sequenced was peripheral blood. Receptors originate from an older man with active COVID-19. Both conserved end residues are part of each CDR3. The D gene is left open where the match is weak. Clone size appears in some rows only: once, few, many, or a class for an expanded clone.

>14|NA|TRBV3-1/TRBV3-2|TRBJ1-1|NA
TGTGCCAGCAGCCAAGACCCCACAACCTCTGAAGCTTTCTTT
CASSQDPTTSEAFF
>14|NA|TRBV3-1/TRBV3-2|TRBJ2-1|NA
TGTGCCAGCAGCCAAGATAAACACAGGAATGAGCAGTTCTTC
CASSQDKHRNEQFF
>16|NA|TRBV19|TRBJ2-1|TRBD1
TGTGCCAGTAGCGAGGGGGCAGGGATGGGGTACAATGAGCAGTTCTTC
CASSEGAGMGYNEQFF
>15|once|TRBV6-6|TRBJ2-3|NA
TGTGCCAGCATTCCCTGGGGGGACAGCACAGATACGCAGTATTTT
CASIPWGDSTDTQYF
>11|NA|TRBV28|TRBJ1-2|NA
TGTGCCACAACCCAGGGCTATGGCTACACCTTC
CATTQGYGYTF
>14|once|TRBV7-3|TRBJ2-3|NA
TGTGCCAGCAGTACAGGACAGAGCACAGATACGCAGTATTTT
CASSTGQSTDTQYF
>16|once|TRBV9|TRBJ2-5|TRBD1
TGTGCCAGCAGCGCCAAGCGGACAGGGGAGAGGGAGACCCAGTACTTC
CASSAKRTGERETQYF
>15|NA|TRBV5-4|TRBJ2-4|NA
TGTGCCAGCAGCGACTTAGCGGTGTCTAGGGACATTCAGTACTTC
CASSDLAVSRDIQYF
>15|NA|TRBV10-3|TRBJ1-1|TRBD1
TGTGCCATCAGTGAAGGGGACAGGGGACACACTGAAGCTTTCTTT
CAISEGDRGHTEAFF
>16|NA|TRBV18|TRBJ2-2|TRBD2
TGTGCCAGCTCACCAAGTGCCAGCGGGATCCCCGGGGAGCTGTTTTTT
CASSPSASGIPGELFF
>15|NA|TRBV27|TRBJ2-1|NA
TGTGCCAGCAGTTTGAGTCCACACCACGAGGCTGAGCAGTTCTTC
CASSLSPHHEAEQFF
>17|NA|TRBV7-2|TRBJ2-3|TRBD2
TGTGCCAGCAGGTCGCGGGGACTAGCCGGATACACAGATACGCAGTATTTT
CASRSRGLAGYTDTQYF
>15|NA|TRBV30|TRBJ1-3|TRBD1
TGTGCCTGGAGTCCTGACAGGGGGGGAGGAAACACCATATATTTT
CAWSPDRGGGNTIYF
>16|NA|TRBV6-2/TRBV6-3|TRBJ2-5|TRBD2
TGTGCCAGCAGTTTAACCAGGACTAGTCTTCCAGAGACCCAGTACTTC
CASSLTRTSLPETQYF
>15|few|TRBV7-9|TRBJ1-1|NA
TGTGCCAGCAGCTTCGACAGATTGTTGAACACTGAAGCTTTCTTT
CASSFDRLLNTEAFF
>15|NA|TRBV5-4|TRBJ2-1|TRBD2
TGTGCCAGCAGCTTATCCGGGACTAGCTCCAATGAGCAGTTCTTC
CASSLSGTSSNEQFF
>18|once|TRBV18|TRBJ2-3|TRBD1
TGTGCCAGCTCACCACCATCGGGACAGGGTTCTAGCACAGATACGCAGTATTTT
CASSPPSGQGSSTDTQYF
>16|NA|TRBV7-9|TRBJ2-3|TRBD1
TGTGCCAGCAGCCCTGCGACAGGGTTTAGCACAGATACGCAGTATTTT
CASSPATGFSTDTQYF
>16|NA|TRBV11-2|TRBJ2-5|TRBD2
TGTGCCAGCAGCCCCGGCACTAGCGGGACCGTAGAGACCCAGTACTTC
CASSPGTSGTVETQYF
>16|NA|TRBV20-1|TRBJ2-2|TRBD2
TGCAGTGCTAGTGGTACTAGCGGGAGAGGTACCGGGGAGCTGTTTTTT
CSASGTSGRGTGELFF
>15|NA|TRBV11-2|TRBJ2-1|NA
TGTGCCAGCAGCTTAGCGGCGGGACCCTACAATGAGCAGTTCTTC
CASSLAAGPYNEQFF
>15|once|TRBV28|TRBJ1-5|NA
TGTGCCAGCAGGCCCCTAGAGTATAGCAATCAGCCCCAGCATTTT
CASRPLEYSNQPQHF
>14|NA|TRBV5-1|TRBJ1-2|TRBD1
TGCGCCAGCAGCTTGGACAGGGGGGAGTATGGCTACACCTTC
CASSLDRGEYGYTF
>13|NA|TRBV30|TRBJ2-1|TRBD2
TGTGCCTGGAGTGTAGCGGGAGTTGGCGAGCAGTTCTTC
CAWSVAGVGEQFF
>13|NA|TRBV6-6|TRBJ2-2|NA
TGTGCCAGCAGGACTGGGAACACCGGGGAGCTGTTTTTT
CASRTGNTGELFF
>15|NA|TRBV5-1|TRBJ2-5|TRBD2
TGCGCCAGCAGCTTGGATAGCGGGAGGGGGAAGACCCAGTACTTC
CASSLDSGRGKTQYF
>16|NA|TRBV7-2|TRBJ2-5|NA
TGTGCCAGCAGCGCAACCGGGACTCCTTGGGGAGAGACCCAGTACTTC
CASSATGTPWGETQYF
>14|NA|TRBV7-6|TRBJ1-2|TRBD1
TGTGCCAGCAGCTTATTTTCAGGGGGCTATGGCTACACCTTC
CASSLFSGGYGYTF
>15|NA|TRBV7-9|TRBJ2-5|NA
TGTGCCAGCAGCTTACGAATAACCGACAGGGAGACCCAGTACTTC
CASSLRITDRETQYF
>15|NA|TRBV7-3|TRBJ2-2|NA
TGTGCCAGCAGCTTTGGCGGCCAATACACCGGGGAGCTGTTTTTT
CASSFGGQYTGELFF
>16|NA|TRBV28|TRBJ2-1|TRBD1
TGTGCCAGCAGTTTGGGGGGACAGGGAGGTTGGAATGAGCAGTTCTTC
CASSLGGQGGWNEQFF
>13|NA|TRBV29-1|TRBJ2-5|NA
TGCAGCGTTGAAGGTCAGGGGGGCGAGACCCAGTACTTC
CSVEGQGGETQYF
>15|NA|TRBV6-6|TRBJ2-3|NA
TGTGCCAGCAGCCTAGGGGGCTCGGGGGCAGATACGCAGTATTTT
CASSLGGSGADTQYF
>14|NA|TRBV6-6|TRBJ2-5|NA
TGTGCCAGCAGTTACAGAATAGCTAAAGAGACCCAGTACTTC
CASSYRIAKETQYF
>15|NA|TRBV5-6|TRBJ2-5|TRBD1
TGTGCCAGCAGCTTGTTTAAGGACAGGGGAGAGACCCAGTACTTC
CASSLFKDRGETQYF
>14|NA|TRBV28|TRBJ1-3|NA
TGTGCCAGCAGTTTGTACAGGGTCCCAAACACCATATATTTT
CASSLYRVPNTIYF
>14|few|TRBV7-2|TRBJ2-1|TRBD2
TGTGCCAGCAGCCCAATGGCGGGAGGGCAATCGCAGTTCTTC
CASSPMAGGQSQFF
>14|NA|TRBV19|TRBJ2-7|TRBD1
TGTGCCAGTAGTTCGGACAGGGGAGTGGTCGAGCAGTACTTC
CASSSDRGVVEQYF
>13|once|TRBV14|TRBJ1-2|NA
TGTGCCAGCAGCCAAGCTGGCAGGGCTGGCTACACCTTC
CASSQAGRAGYTF
>13|NA|TRBV29-1|TRBJ1-2|TRBD1
TGCAGCTCTGGGGACAGGGGAGACTATGGCTACACCTTC
CSSGDRGDYGYTF